This TCR beta chain was sequenced for a study of CD8+CD57+ T cells in acquired aplastic anemia. Germline V gene lookup returns CDR1 MNHNS and CDR2 SASEGT. The CDR3 has 13 residues. With 7 bases removed from V and 6 bases from J, the gap between germline ends came to 13 bases. Genomic DNA served as template for TCR beta VDJ and CDR3 profiling. TCRdb analysed the reads with MiXCR anew, one entry per CDR3 protein. The table has hundreds of thousands of distinct CDR3 sequences, about 70% seen once. This clonotype was seen a handful of times. The source of this sequence is a human donor in good health, serving as a control. The rearrangement uses TRBV6-1 and TRBJ2-1, with a weak D call TRBD2 (6 bases). Source material: sorted CD4+, CD8+, or CD8+CD57+ T cells (not recorded which) from PBMCs. Here the CDR3 reads CASMELASNEQFF. As DNA, the CDR3 is TGTGCCAGCATGGAACTAGCCTCCAATGAGCAGTTCTTC.